Sequencing of this T cell receptor beta chain was carried out in a study of CD8 T cells in Susac syndrome. Germline CDR1 is GTSNPN and CDR2 is SVGIG (reference sequence). The CDR3 runs to 11 residues. Trimming left V 5 bases short and J 7 bases short, with 6 bases between. A quantity of about 0.5 to 1 ug RNA underwent reverse transcription using random hexamers. Amplification of the TCR beta CDR3 was carried out by immunoSEQ multiplex PCR, which spanned a total of 54 Vbeta and 13 Jbeta segments. One entry per CDR3 protein, called by TCRdb with MiXCR from the immunoSEQ multiplex PCR reads. The data hold 400,000 or so distinct CDR3 sequences, with 85% to 90% observed a single time. High-throughput TCR beta sequencing covered peripheral CD8+ and CD4+ T cells. Purification of the CD8+ and CD4+ T cells relied on negative isolation, and TEMRA cells underwent FACS enrichment.

This sequence joins TRBV30 and TRBJ1-6; no clear D. The TCR sequence derives from a human donor with multiple sclerosis. Source material: CD8+ T cells from PBMCs. The CDR3 sequence: CAWAQNSPLHF. The CDR3 bases are TGTGCCTGGGCCCAAAATTCACCCCTCCACTTT.